These 32 T cell receptor beta chains were sequenced from one sample in a study of shared clonotypes between healthy human individuals. The repertoire was sequenced with immunoSEQ multiplex PCR; TCRdb's copy has only in-frame clones and lacks some. The profile shows about 2,500,000 clones, 90% to 95% of them singletons. Sequencing input: naive CD4+ T cells sorted from blood. Subset noted: CD45RA+ positively selected. These receptors were collected from a man aged 18 to 29 in good health.

This rearrangement joins TRBV27 to TRBJ2-7; 14 nucleotides line up with TRBD2. Germline CDR1 is MNHEY and CDR2 is SMNVEV (reference sequence). V lost 6 bases to trimming and J lost 1 base; unmatched junction nucleotides: 2. The CDR3 has 15 residues. The CDR3, as DNA: TGTGCCAGCAGACGGACTAGCGGGGGGTCCTACGAGCAGTACTTC. Residues: CASRRTSGGSYEQYF.

This chain links TRBV5-4 with TRBJ1-4; D is perhaps TRBD1 (5 bases). V shed 5 bases and J shed 8 bases, with 16 bases lying between them. The CDR3 length is 14 residues. The germline CDR1 and CDR2 sequences are SGHNT and YYREEE (reference sequence). The CDR3 protein is CASSRPGTEEKLFF. As DNA, the CDR3 is TGTGCCAGCAGTAGGCCCGGGACCGAAGAAAAACTGTTTTTT.

The V call is TRBV5-4, the J call TRBJ2-1, with D perhaps TRBD2 (6 bases). From germline, CDR1 is SGHNT and CDR2 YYREEE (reference sequence). V was cut by 4 bases and J by 3 bases, with 20 bases left in between. The CDR3 totals 17 residues. CDR3 nucleotides: TGTGCCAGCAGCCCATGGGTAGCGGAGTGGGGCTACAATGAGCAGTTCTTC. This codes for CASSPWVAEWGYNEQFF. Full variable domain (missing parts from reference TRBV5-4 and TRBJ2-1): ETGVTQSPTHLIKTRGQQVTLRCSSQSGHNTVSWYQQALGQGPQFIFQYYREEENGRGNFPPRFSGLQFPNYSSELNVNALELDDSALYLCASSPWVAEWGYNEQFFGPGTRLTVL.

The chain employs TRBV19 and TRBJ2-7; D is perhaps TRBD1 (6 bases). Deletions cut 3 bases from V and 0 bases from J, with 12 bases between. CDR1 is LNHDA, CDR2 SQIVND, per germline (reference sequence). This CDR3 contains 15 residues. The CDR3 region is CASSILQGNSYEQYF. CDR3 in DNA: TGTGCCAGTAGTATTCTCCAGGGGAACTCCTACGAGCAGTACTTC. The full variable domain, with the rest looked up from reference TRBV19 and TRBJ2-7, is DGGITQSPKYLFRKEGQNVTLSCEQNLNHDAMYWYRQDPGQGLRLIYYSQIVNDFQKGDIAEGYSVSREKKESFPLTVTSAQKNPTAFYLCASSILQGNSYEQYFGPGTRLTVT.

The sample holds one count of this clone. J is TRBJ1-6 and V is TRBV5-1; D gene ambiguous. This CDR3 is built from 16 residues. In germline, CDR1 is SGHRS, CDR2 YFSETQ. The V gene lost 0 bases and the J gene lost 5 bases, with 12 bases spanning the gap. DNA of the CDR3: TGCGCCAGCAGCTTGGTCCAGTCTCCCAATAATTCACCCCTCCACTTT. Its protein product is CASSLVQSPNNSPLHF.

Concerning this clone: Other nucleotide sequences from this sample produce the same CDR3. Here the CDR3 DNA reads TGTGCCAGCAGTGCCTTAGGCGGCGGCTCCTACGAGCAGTACTTC. It translates to CASSALGGGSYEQYF. The rearrangement links TRBV2 to TRBJ2-7, with no clear D. Germline V CDR1 and CDR2: SNHLY, FYNNEI. The V gene lost 4 bases and the J gene lost 0 bases, with 13 bases spanning the gap. The CDR3 consists of 15 residues.

This clone was detected once. The V and J genes are TRBV5-1 and TRBJ2-7, with D hard to call. Trimming took off 4 bases at V and 4 bases at J, with 18 bases between the two ends. CDR1 is SGHRS and CDR2 is YFSETQ in the germline V gene. CDR3 length: 15 residues. CDR3 in amino acids: CASSGDSPAMYEQYF. As DNA, the CDR3 is TGCGCCAGCAGCGGGGATTCGCCAGCGATGTACGAGCAGTACTTC.

The rearrangement links TRBV6-1 to TRBJ1-1, with D perhaps matching TRBD1 (5 bases). Trimming stripped 1 base from V and 4 bases from J, with 10 bases between. The CDR3 is 14 residues long. Germline V CDR1 and CDR2: MNHNS, SASEGT. The CDR3 sequence is CASSEVGRATEAFF. CDR3 nucleotides: TGTGCCAGCAGTGAAGTGGGCAGGGCCACTGAAGCTTTCTTT.

The sample holds a few counts of this clone. The same CDR3 can be traced to other DNA sequences in this sample. The chain combines TRBV6-5 with TRBJ2-3, with D possibly TRBD2 on 5 matching bases. With 5 bases removed from V and 2 bases from J, the gap between germline ends came to 5 bases. This CDR3 is built from 12 residues. From germline, CDR1 is MNHEY and CDR2 SVGAGI. The chain's CDR3 is CASSRDTDTQYF. CDR3 nucleotides: TGTGCCAGCAGTCGGGACACAGATACGCAGTATTTT.

CDR3 sequence: CASGKQGTYEQYF. CDR3 DNA: TGTGCCAGCGGTAAACAGGGGACCTACGAGCAGTACTTC. The rearrangement links TRBV6-1 to TRBJ2-7; 7 positions agree with TRBD1. The trim removed 8 bases at V and 2 bases at J, leaving 6 bases unmatched. The CDR3 totals 13 residues. Germline V gene data show CDR1 as MNHNS and CDR2 as SASEGT.

This chain uses TRBV14 with TRBJ2-3, with D possibly being TRBD1 (6 bases). The CDR3 runs to 13 residues. Germline V gives CDR1 SGHDN, CDR2 FVKESK. V was pared by 3 bases and J by 7 bases, with 11 bases between. CDR3 bases: TGTGCCAGCAGCCAGAACACAGGGCATACGCAGTATTTT. It is translated as CASSQNTGHTQYF.

The chain uses TRBV7-2 and TRBJ2-2, with 7 bases lining up with TRBD2. The CDR3 consists of 15 residues. Germline trimming cut 0 bases from V and 5 bases from J; bases unmatched to any gene: 3. The germline V gene has CDR1 SGHTA and CDR2 FQGNSA. The CDR3 coding sequence is TGTGCCAGCAGCTTAGCCGGGGGGTGGACCGGGGAGCTGTTTTTT. This codes for CASSLAGGWTGELFF.

CDR3 nucleotide sequence: TGTGCCAGCAGCGTAGAGGGGACATCTACCTACGAGCAGTACTTC. Amino acids: CASSVEGTSTYEQYF. V is TRBV9 and J is TRBJ2-7, with a tentative D call TRBD1 (6 bases). Looked up from germline, CDR1 is SGDLS and CDR2 is YYNGEE. The CDR3 is made up of 15 amino acids. Trimming stripped 0 bases from V and 2 bases from J, with 12 bases between. The entire variable domain, with the rest obtained from reference TRBV9 and TRBJ2-7, is as follows: DSGVTQTPKHLITATGQRVTLRCSPRSGDLSVYWYQQSLDQGLQFLIQYYNGEERAKGNILERFSAQQFPDLHSELNLSSLELGDSALYFCASSVEGTSTYEQYFGPGTRLTVT.

About this clone itself: The identical CDR3 is also encoded by other nucleotide sequences in the sample. The chain carries TRBV28 and TRBJ1-5; D uncertain. CDR3 length equals 12 residues. Trimming left V 4 bases short and J 1 base short, with 2 bases between. In germline, CDR1 is MDHEN, CDR2 SYDVKM. CDR3 in amino acids: CASSYSNQPQHF. The CDR3 DNA reads TGTGCCAGCAGTTACAGCAATCAGCCCCAGCATTTT.

V is TRBV30 and J is TRBJ2-7, with D possibly matching TRBD2 (5 bases). Looked up from germline, CDR1 is GTSNPN and CDR2 is SVGIG (reference sequence). V was trimmed by 4 bases and J by 0 bases, leaving 13 bases between them. The CDR3 has 14 residues. Here the CDR3 DNA reads TGTGCCTGGACCCGGGATAGAAGCTCCTACGAGCAGTACTTC. Its protein product is CAWTRDRSSYEQYF.

CDR3 protein: CASSPPAYPRETQYF. DNA for the CDR3: TGTGCCAGCTCACCACCAGCTTATCCTAGAGAGACCCAGTACTTC. This chain links TRBV18 with TRBJ2-5, with no clear D. Germline V lookup: CDR1 KGHSH, CDR2 LQKENI. V lost 0 bases, J lost 4 bases, and 12 bases lay in between. The CDR3 totals 15 residues.

This rearrangement joins TRBV18 to TRBJ2-1, with a possible D match to TRBD1 (5 bases). Germline assignment: CDR1 KGHSH and CDR2 LQKENI. The CDR3 has 15 residues. The ends were cut back, 6 bases at V and 6 bases at J, with 18 bases in the middle. CDR3 DNA sequence: TGTGCCAGCTCCCCCAGGCAGGGTTTAAGCAATGAGCAGTTCTTC. Translated: CASSPRQGLSNEQFF. Drawing the rest from reference TRBV18 and TRBJ2-1, the complete variable domain is NAGVMQNPRHLVRRRGQEARLRCSPMKGHSHVYWYRQLPEEGLKFMVYLQKENIIDESGMPKERFSAEFPKEGPSILRIQQVVRGDSAAYFCASSPRQGLSNEQFFGPGTRLTVL.

The chain recombines TRBV10-3 with TRBJ2-1; D is possibly TRBD1 or TRBD2 (6 bases each). This CDR3 is 16 amino acids long. Per germline, CDR1 ENHRY and CDR2 SYGVKD. V lost 3 bases, J lost 3 bases, and 15 bases lay in between. CDR3 loop: CAISEAEGGGYNEQFF. The CDR3 DNA is TGTGCCATCAGTGAAGCCGAGGGGGGCGGCTACAATGAGCAGTTCTTC.

This clone has just one count. The rearrangement links TRBV5-5 to TRBJ2-1, with a possible D match to TRBD1 (5 bases). Trimming pared 4 bases from V and 1 base from J, leaving 9 bases between. The CDR3 extends over 14 amino acids. CDR1 is SGHKS, CDR2 YYEKEE, per germline (reference sequence). The CDR3 loop reads CASSTRDSYNEQFF. Written as DNA, the CDR3 is TGTGCCAGCAGCACCAGGGATTCCTACAATGAGCAGTTCTTC.

The V and J genes are TRBV6-6 and TRBJ1-2; no clear D gene. Trimming left V 5 bases short and J 6 bases short, with 16 bases between. Germline V gene data show CDR1 as MNHNY and CDR2 as SVGAGI (reference sequence). The CDR3 extends over 14 amino acids. The CDR3 spells CASSPRVGLDGYTF. CDR3 sequence (DNA): TGTGCCAGCAGTCCCCGGGTGGGTCTGGATGGCTACACCTTC.

This clone was counted between two and nine times. The CDR3 region has the DNA TGTGCCAGCAGTGAAGCAGTGACAGGGATAGCTTTCTTT. Translated: CASSEAVTGIAFF. The chain uses TRBV2 and TRBJ1-1; 7 nucleotides line up with TRBD1. With 0 bases clipped from V and 10 bases from J, the junction kept 5 bases outside the gene matches. This CDR3 region has 13 residues. Germline loops: CDR1 SNHLY, CDR2 FYNNEI.

This clone was recorded only once. The V gene is TRBV30, the J gene TRBJ1-3, with D tentatively TRBD1 (5 bases). Trimming removed 0 bases at V and 0 bases at J, with 9 bases between. CDR1 is GTSNPN, CDR2 SVGIG, per germline (reference sequence). The CDR3 covers 15 residues. The CDR3 spells CAWSVFGTSGNTIYF. The CDR3 nucleotides are TGTGCCTGGAGTGTATTCGGGACCTCTGGAAACACCATATATTTT.

The chain carries TRBV7-9 and TRBJ2-1; 7 bases are shared with TRBD2. Germline CDR1 is SEHNR and CDR2 is FQNEAQ (reference sequence). Trimming removed 5 bases from V and 4 bases from J; junction bases left unmatched: 8. The CDR3 is 15 residues long. Here the CDR3 DNA reads TGTGCCAGCAGCCCCGGGACTATTAATTACAATGAGCAGTTCTTC. Translating it yields CASSPGTINYNEQFF. Full variable domain (remainder filled in from reference TRBV7-9 and TRBJ2-1): DTGVSQNPRHKITKRGQNVTFRCDPISEHNRLYWYRQTLGQGPEFLTYFQNEAQLEKSRLLSDRFSAERPKGSFSTLEIQRTEQGDSAMYLCASSPGTINYNEQFFGPGTRLTVL.

V and J are TRBV15 and TRBJ2-3, with 11 bases fitting TRBD2. The CDR3 spans 16 residues. CDR1 LNHNV and CDR2 YYDKDF come from the germline V gene (reference sequence). V dropped 3 bases and J dropped 4; count of bases not matched to a gene: 6. The CDR3 protein is CATSSISGGVSDTQYF. The CDR3 bases are TGTGCCACCAGCAGCATTAGCGGGGGGGTATCAGATACGCAGTATTTT.

To note about this clone: One end of the junction is discordant with germline, which a read error may explain. The chain uses TRBV18 and TRBJ1-6; D ambiguous. The CDR3 spans 13 residues. CDR1 and CDR2 from the germline V gene are KGHSH and LQKENI. CDR3 nucleotides: TGTGCCAGCTCACCACCTCAACGAAGCCTGTTCTACTTT. Protein product: CASSPPQRSLFYF.

Comment on this clone: This sample also contains other DNA sequences that code for the same CDR3. This chain uses TRBV6-1 with TRBJ1-6; D is undetermined. Trimming took 1 base from V and 7 from J, leaving 11 bases between them. This CDR3 has 15 amino acids. Germline loops: CDR1 MNHNS, CDR2 SASEGT. The CDR3 DNA is TGTGCCAGCAGTGAAGGTGGGCTGGGGAATTCACCCCTCCACTTT. It codes for CASSEGGLGNSPLHF.

The chain is built from TRBV6-5 and TRBJ2-3; perhaps TRBD2 as D (5 bases). Germline V lookup: CDR1 MNHEY, CDR2 SVGAGI. The V and J ends lost 4 bases and 2 bases respectively, with 13 bases between them. The CDR3 is 15 residues long. Here the CDR3 DNA reads TGTGCCAGCAGTTCCTCGGGGTCCTACACAGATACGCAGTATTTT. It specifies CASSSSGSYTDTQYF.

The rearrangement uses TRBV7-6 and TRBJ2-3; D may be TRBD2 (5 bases). Germline V CDR1 and CDR2: SGHVS, FNYEAQ. Trimming left V 5 bases short and J 0 bases short, with 15 bases between. The length of the CDR3 is 16 residues. In nucleotides, the CDR3 is TGTGCCAGCAGCCCCTACCCCGCGGGCAGCACAGATACGCAGTATTTT. As protein: CASSPYPAGSTDTQYF.

The CDR3 nucleotides read TGCGCCAGCAGTCGGGACAGGGACCCAACTAATGAAAAACTGTTTTTT. Encoded protein: CASSRDRDPTNEKLFF. This chain joins TRBV4-1 and TRBJ1-4; 9 bases are shared with TRBD1. Germline V gene data show CDR1 as MGHRA and CDR2 as YSYEKL. V was clipped by 6 bases and J by 0 bases; unmatched bases: 5. The CDR3 is 16 amino acids.

V is TRBV27 and J is TRBJ1-2; 7 bases fit TRBD1. The ends lost 5 bases at V and 4 bases at J; junction bases unmatched: 10. CDR3 length: 15 amino acids. Germline CDR1 reads MNHEY; CDR2 reads SMNVEV (reference sequence). CDR3 DNA sequence: TGTGCCAGCAGTCCCCTGGAGGGGGCGAGCTATGGCTACACCTTC. It is translated as CASSPLEGASYGYTF.

The chain has TRBV27 and TRBJ1-2; tentatively, D is TRBD1 (5 bases). This CDR3 contains 15 residues. Trimming removed 0 bases from V and 6 bases from J, with 14 bases in between. Germline V gene lookup returns CDR1 MNHEY and CDR2 SMNVEV (reference sequence). The CDR3 here is CASSLSPRARDGYTF. Here the CDR3 DNA reads TGTGCCAGCAGTTTATCCCCCAGGGCCAGGGATGGCTACACCTTC.

The rearrangement joins TRBV30 to TRBJ1-2; D gene ambiguous. This CDR3 is built from 14 residues. Germline CDR1 reads GTSNPN; CDR2 reads SVGIG (reference sequence). V was shortened by 1 base and J by 2 bases, with 11 bases between the two germline ends. This chain's CDR3 is CAWSGRLDNYGYTF. In nucleotides, the CDR3 is TGTGCCTGGAGTGGGCGATTGGACAACTATGGCTACACCTTC.